Presented here are 5 T cell receptor beta chains from one specimen sequenced in a study of T-cell memory formation after mild COVID-19. TCRdb itself ran the 5' RACE reads through MiXCR, one entry per CDR3 protein. The data contain 100,000 to 130,000 distinct CDR3 sequences, over 15% of them singletons. The sequencing input was PBMCs or a T cell subset sorted from them (not recorded which). These receptors were obtained from a man aged 18 to 35 who had mild COVID-19 (a few samples of this study predate the infection). Cell type and time point are not known.

The V gene is TRBV29-1, the J gene TRBJ2-7, with 8 positions matching TRBD1. CDR1 and CDR2 (germline): SQVTM, ANQGSEA. CDR3 length equals 15 residues. V shed 0 bases, J shed 2 bases, and the junction held 6 bases outside the gene matches. CDR3 bases: TGCAGCGTTGAAGACGTCCGGGACAGGCCCTACGAGCAGTACTTC. Translating gives CSVEDVRDRPYEQYF.

J is TRBJ2-1 and V is TRBV5-1, with D uncertain. V was clipped by 2 bases and J by 6 bases, with 6 bases between them. Germline-derived CDR1 and CDR2 are SGHRS and YFSETQ. This CDR3 region has 12 residues. The CDR3, as DNA: TGCGCCAGCAGCTTTGTACTCAATGAGCAGTTCTTC. Protein product: CASSFVLNEQFF. The complete variable domain, with remaining parts taken from reference TRBV5-1 and TRBJ2-1, reads KAGVTQTPRYLIKTRGQQVTLSCSPISGHRSVSWYQQTPGQGLQFLFEYFSETQRNKGNFPGRFSGRQFSNSRSEMNVSTLELGDSALYLCASSFVLNEQFFGPGTRLTVL.

The chain uses TRBV6-5 and TRBJ1-6; the D gene is possibly TRBD1 (5 bases). Trimming removed 5 bases at V and 8 bases at J, with 10 bases between. This CDR3 region has 13 residues. In germline, CDR1 is MNHEY, CDR2 SVGAGI. This chain's CDR3 is CASSTWGDSPLHF. The CDR3 nucleotides read TGTGCCAGCAGTACCTGGGGGGATTCACCCCTCCACTTT.

This clonotype showed up many times. This chain links TRBV11-2 with TRBJ2-5; D remains unclear. V gave up 8 bases and J gave up 7 bases, with 20 bases separating them. The CDR3 covers 14 residues. Germline lookup yields CDR1 SGHAT and CDR2 FQNNGV. The CDR3 spells CASATLRGYGTQYF. The CDR3, as DNA: TGTGCCAGCGCAACACTTAGAGGCTACGGGACCCAGTACTTC.

This chain uses TRBV7-9 with TRBJ2-1; 9 nucleotides match TRBD1. The CDR3 totals 15 residues. J lost 2 bases, V lost 5 bases, and 4 bases had no gene match. The germline V gene has CDR1 SEHNR and CDR2 FQNEAQ (reference sequence). In nucleotides, the CDR3 is TGTGCCAGCAGCGCGGGACAGGGAGCCTACAATGAGCAGTTCTTC. It is translated as CASSAGQGAYNEQFF.